This entry features one T cell receptor beta chain sequence. Its cognate antigen is unknown. These data belong to a study of cytomegalovirus exposure and HLA in healthy donors. TCRdb's table, derived via immunoSEQ multiplex PCR, lists solely in-frame clones and lacks some. The sample has some 210,000 clones, around nine tenths seen once. Study-level findings and limits: Within the 100 to 150 validation repertoires, first-cohort TCR clusters tended to co-occur, according to a later analysis. The study listed 164 cytomegalovirus-associated TCR beta chains.

This CDR3 contains 15 residues. Per germline, CDR1 KGHSH and CDR2 LQKENI. With 3 bases clipped from V and 2 bases from J, the junction kept 7 bases outside the gene matches. The donors belonged to the roughly 110-subject validation cohort, separate from the roughly 700-subject first cohort. V and J are TRBV18 and TRBJ2-7; TRBD2 matches at 7 bases. The clonotype originates from a woman under 30 in good health and CMV-seropositive. Sequenced sample: PBMCs. CDR3 protein: CASSPSGGDAYEQYF. CDR3 nucleotide sequence: TGTGCCAGCTCACCCTCGGGAGGAGATGCCTACGAGCAGTACTTC.